These T cell receptor beta chains were read from a single sample in a study of T cell changes during pregnancy in multiple sclerosis. TCRdb's copy holds only in-frame clones and misses some; the assay was immunoSEQ multiplex PCR. The data contain approximately 60,000 clones, over 85% of them seen just once; the ten biggest clones take up less than 0.45%. The sample was CD4+ T cells from peripheral blood mononuclear cells, taken before pregnancy. These receptors came from a female donor with multiple sclerosis, enrolled in a pregnancy study. Each CDR3 is given with its conserved first and last residue. A D gene is named only where the DNA matches it firmly. Expanded clones are given a class, and other clones once, few, many or no size at all.

D gene,J gene,V gene,clone size,CDR3 DNA,CDR3 protein
-,TRBJ2-2,TRBV4-2,-,TGTGCCAGCAGCCAAGACGGACTCTTCGGCGGGGAGCTGTTTTTT,CASSQDGLFGGELFF
-,TRBJ1-2,TRBV5-4,-,TGTGCCAGCAGCCTGACACTAGTAGCTAACTATGGCTACACCTTC,CASSLTLVANYGYTF
TRBD2,TRBJ2-5,TRBV7-2,-,TGTGCCAGCAGACCGGGACTAGCGCCCCATCAAGAGACCCAGTACTTC,CASRPGLAPHQETQYF
-,TRBJ1-4,TRBV9,-,TGTGCCAGCAGCGTAGGGCCAGGGCCCTCGGGAGCAACTAATGAAAAACTGTTTTTT,CASSVGPGPSGATNEKLFF
-,TRBJ1-5,TRBV30,-,TGTGCCTGGAGTGTCGCCGAGGGGCCCCAGCATTTT,CAWSVAEGPQHF
-,TRBJ2-5,TRBV11-2,-,TGTGCCAGCAGCTTTAGTATCGGCCAAGAGACCCAGTACTTC,CASSFSIGQETQYF
TRBD1,TRBJ1-4,TRBV5-1,-,TGCGCCAGCAGCCTGACAGGGAAGACTAATGAAAAACTGTTTTTT,CASSLTGKTNEKLFF
-,TRBJ1-1,TRBV27,-,TGTGCCAGCAGTTTATATGGGGAGGGAGTGAACACTGAAGCTTTCTTT,CASSLYGEGVNTEAFF
TRBD2,TRBJ2-3,TRBV7-2,-,TGTGCCAGCAGGTCCACTAGCGGGAGCACAGATACGCAGTATTTT,CASRSTSGSTDTQYF
-,TRBJ1-1,TRBV18,-,TGTGCCAGCTCACCACCCTTAGGCAGGCAAGGCCACACTGAAGCTTTCTTT,CASSPPLGRQGHTEAFF
TRBD2,TRBJ2-2,TRBV15,-,TGTGCCACCAGCAGAGATCGGTGGCTAGCGGATTCGAACACCGGGGAGCTGTTTTTT,CATSRDRWLADSNTGELFF
-,TRBJ1-2,TRBV19,-,TGTGCCAGAACGGACAGACGACACTATGGCTACACCTTC,CARTDRRHYGYTF
-,TRBJ2-7,TRBV14,-,TGTGCCAGCAGCCAAATGTTCCAGGGCCAGAGCTACGAGCAGTACTTC,CASSQMFQGQSYEQYF
-,TRBJ2-7,TRBV7-9,-,TGTGCCAGCAGCCCTGAGACATCACACGAGCAGTACTTC,CASSPETSHEQYF
-,TRBJ1-6,TRBV19,-,TGTGCCAGTCAGGGGCGAGGTAATTCACCCCTCCACTTT,CASQGRGNSPLHF
TRBD1,TRBJ1-2,TRBV18,-,TGTGCCAGCTCACTCGGACAGGGCTCTGGCTACACCTTC,CASSLGQGSGYTF
-,TRBJ1-2,TRBV19,-,TGTGCCAGTAGTATCCCAGGGCCTCGAGGCTACACCTTC,CASSIPGPRGYTF
-,TRBJ1-6,TRBV18,-,TGTGCCAGCTCTCCTACAGGGTACAATTCACCCCTCCACTTT,CASSPTGYNSPLHF
TRBD1,TRBJ2-1,TRBV7-9,once,TGTGCCAGCACGGTGGGACAGGTCTACAATGAGCAGTTCTTC,CASTVGQVYNEQFF
-,TRBJ2-1,TRBV5-6,-,TGTGCCAGCAGCTTGGCCAGGGGGGCCCTATACAATGAGCAGTTCTTC,CASSLARGALYNEQFF
-,TRBJ1-1,TRBV6-5,-,TGTGCCAGCAGTCCACCTCCGTACAGGAGTGAAGCTTTCTTT,CASSPPPYRSEAFF
-,TRBJ2-1,TRBV7-9,-,TGTGCCAGCAGCTTAGTAAGCGGAGGAGGTCATGAGCAGTTCTTC,CASSLVSGGGHEQFF
-,TRBJ1-1,TRBV7-2,-,TGTGCCAGCAGCTTAGAAAGGCGAGTGGGAGACACTGAAGCTTTCTTT,CASSLERRVGDTEAFF
-,TRBJ2-1,TRBV14,-,TGTGCCAGCAGCCAAGACCGCAATGAGCAGTTCTTC,CASSQDRNEQFF
-,TRBJ2-5,TRBV5-6,-,TGTGCCAGCAGCTTGGCAGGGGCGGAGGAGACCCAGTACTTC,CASSLAGAEETQYF
TRBD1,TRBJ1-1,TRBV27,-,TGTGCCAGCAGCTCTCCCCCGGGACAGGGGGCGGACACTGAAGCTTTCTTT,CASSSPPGQGADTEAFF
-,TRBJ1-5,TRBV6-5,once,TGTGCCAGCAGACCAACAGGGAGGGGCCAGCCCCAGCATTTT,CASRPTGRGQPQHF
-,TRBJ2-7,TRBV27,-,TGTGCCAGCAGTCAGACAGGCCTGATGGGCGAGCAGTACTTC,CASSQTGLMGEQYF
TRBD2,TRBJ2-3,TRBV9,-,TGTGCCAGCAGCTCCGGGACTAGGGGAGATACGCAGTATTTT,CASSSGTRGDTQYF
-,TRBJ2-1,TRBV30,-,TGTGCCTGGAGTTCAGGGAAGTCCTACAATGAGCAGTTCTTC,CAWSSGKSYNEQFF
TRBD1,TRBJ2-1,TRBV7-2,-,TGTGCCAGCAGCCAGAGCGGACAGGGGCTTGGGAATGAGCAGTTCTTC,CASSQSGQGLGNEQFF
-,TRBJ2-5,TRBV13,-,TGTGCCAGCAGCTTAGGAGGGGTCAGAGAGACCCAGTACTTC,CASSLGGVRETQYF
-,TRBJ2-1,TRBV19,-,TGTGCCAGTAGCATTCTATCCCGGCAGTTCTTC,CASSILSRQFF
-,TRBJ2-2,TRBV27,-,TGTGCCAGCAGTTTATACGGGACAAACACCAACACCGGGGAGCTGTTTTTT,CASSLYGTNTNTGELFF
TRBD1,TRBJ2-7,TRBV6-6,once,TGTGCCAGCAGTCCGGGACAGAGAATAGGGGAGCAGTACTTC,CASSPGQRIGEQYF
-,TRBJ1-1,TRBV29-1,-,TGCAGCGTTGAAGTCGCGGACACTGAAGCTTTCTTT,CSVEVADTEAFF
TRBD1,TRBJ2-7,TRBV30,-,TGTGCCTGGAGTGCCCGGGACAGTATCGCCTACGAGCAGTACTTC,CAWSARDSIAYEQYF
-,TRBJ2-1,TRBV27,-,TGTGCCAGCAGTTTATTTGGGGGGGCTCATGAGCAGTTCTTC,CASSLFGGAHEQFF
TRBD1,TRBJ2-7,TRBV19,-,TGTGCCAGTGGACAGGGCTACGAGCAGTACTTC,CASGQGYEQYF
TRBD2,TRBJ2-1,TRBV4-2,-,TGTGCCAGCAGCTCGCGGACCGAAGAAACTAGCGGGAGGAGAAATGAGCAGTTCTTC,CASSSRTEETSGRRNEQFF
-,TRBJ2-1,TRBV5-5,-,TGTGCCAGCAGCCCACTTGTGAGTGAGCAGTTCTTC,CASSPLVSEQFF
TRBD2,TRBJ2-1,TRBV7-3,-,TGTGCCAGCAGCTTAGCCGGGACTAGCTCCTACAATGAGCAGTTCTTC,CASSLAGTSSYNEQFF
-,TRBJ1-1,TRBV2,-,TGTGCCAGCAGTGAGGACAGAAACACTGAAGCTTTCTTT,CASSEDRNTEAFF
TRBD1,TRBJ1-1,TRBV9,-,TGTGCCAGCAGCGGACAGGGGGCCCACATGAACACTGAAGCTTTCTTT,CASSGQGAHMNTEAFF
-,TRBJ2-1,TRBV20-1,-,TGCAGTGCCGGTAGGGAGAATGAGCAGTTCTTC,CSAGRENEQFF
TRBD1,TRBJ1-1,TRBV6-5,-,TGTGCCAGCAGCTTAACGAGACAGGGGATAGCTGAAGCTTTCTTT,CASSLTRQGIAEAFF
-,TRBJ2-4,TRBV4-1,-,TGCGCCAGCAGCCAAGGACGGGCGGGGCTGGGCATTCAGTACTTC,CASSQGRAGLGIQYF
-,TRBJ2-5,TRBV6-6,-,TGTGCCAGCACGTTGGCGGGGATTCGTTACTTC,CASTLAGIRYF